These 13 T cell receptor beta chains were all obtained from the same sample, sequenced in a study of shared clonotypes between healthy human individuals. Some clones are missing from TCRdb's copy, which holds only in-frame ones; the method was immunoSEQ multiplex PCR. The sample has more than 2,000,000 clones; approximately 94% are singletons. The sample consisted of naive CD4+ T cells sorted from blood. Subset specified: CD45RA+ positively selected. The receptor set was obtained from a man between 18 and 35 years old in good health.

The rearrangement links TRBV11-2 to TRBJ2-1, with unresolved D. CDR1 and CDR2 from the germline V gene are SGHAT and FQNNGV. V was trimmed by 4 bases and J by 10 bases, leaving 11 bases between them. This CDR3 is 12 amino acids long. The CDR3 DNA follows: TGTGCCAGCAGCTCTCCCTCCGGAGAGCAGTTCTTC. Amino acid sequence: CASSSPSGEQFF.

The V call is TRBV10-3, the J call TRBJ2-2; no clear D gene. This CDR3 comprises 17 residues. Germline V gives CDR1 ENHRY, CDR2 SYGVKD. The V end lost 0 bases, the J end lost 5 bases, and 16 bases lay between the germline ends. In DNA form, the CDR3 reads TGTGCCATCAGTGAGTCACGACCCGGTTTTCCTACCGGGGAGCTGTTTTTT. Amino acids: CAISESRPGFPTGELFF.

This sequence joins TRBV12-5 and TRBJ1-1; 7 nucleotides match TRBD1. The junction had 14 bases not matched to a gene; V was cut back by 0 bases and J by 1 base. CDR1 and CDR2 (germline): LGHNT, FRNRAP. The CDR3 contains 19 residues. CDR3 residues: CASGLVGKGGGIWNTEAFF. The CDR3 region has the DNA TGTGCTAGTGGTTTGGTAGGAAAAGGGGGCGGAATTTGGAACACTGAAGCTTTCTTT.

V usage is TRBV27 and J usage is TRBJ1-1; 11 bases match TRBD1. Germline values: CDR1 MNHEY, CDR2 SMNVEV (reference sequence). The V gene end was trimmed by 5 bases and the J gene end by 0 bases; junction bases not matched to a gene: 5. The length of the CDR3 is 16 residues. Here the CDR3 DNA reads TGTGCCAGCAGTCCCGGGACAGGGGGTCTGAACACTGAAGCTTTCTTT. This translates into CASSPGTGGLNTEAFF.

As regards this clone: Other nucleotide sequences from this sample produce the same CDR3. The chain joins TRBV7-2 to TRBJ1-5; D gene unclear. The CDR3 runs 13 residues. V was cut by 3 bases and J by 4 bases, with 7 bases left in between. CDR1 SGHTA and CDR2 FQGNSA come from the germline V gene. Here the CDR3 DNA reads TGTGCCAGCAGCTTTGGAGGAAATCAGCCCCAGCATTTT. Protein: CASSFGGNQPQHF.

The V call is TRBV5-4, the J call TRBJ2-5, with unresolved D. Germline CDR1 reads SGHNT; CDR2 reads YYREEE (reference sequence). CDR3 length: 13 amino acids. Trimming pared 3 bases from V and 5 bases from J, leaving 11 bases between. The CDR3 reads CASSSGSMETQYF. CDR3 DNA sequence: TGTGCCAGCAGCTCAGGTTCAATGGAGACCCAGTACTTC.

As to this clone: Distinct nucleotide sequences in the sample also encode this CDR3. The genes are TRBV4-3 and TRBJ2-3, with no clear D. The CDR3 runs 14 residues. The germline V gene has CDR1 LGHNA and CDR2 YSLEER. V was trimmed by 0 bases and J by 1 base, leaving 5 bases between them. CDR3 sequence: CASSQDPGTDTQYF. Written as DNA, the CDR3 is TGCGCCAGCAGCCAAGATCCGGGCACAGATACGCAGTATTTT.

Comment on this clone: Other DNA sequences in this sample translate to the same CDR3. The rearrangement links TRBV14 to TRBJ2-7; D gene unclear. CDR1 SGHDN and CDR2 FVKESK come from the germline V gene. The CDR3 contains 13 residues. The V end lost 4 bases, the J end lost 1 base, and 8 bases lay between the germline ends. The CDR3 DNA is TGTGCCAGCAGCCTCGGACCTTCCTACGAGCAGTACTTC. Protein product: CASSLGPSYEQYF.

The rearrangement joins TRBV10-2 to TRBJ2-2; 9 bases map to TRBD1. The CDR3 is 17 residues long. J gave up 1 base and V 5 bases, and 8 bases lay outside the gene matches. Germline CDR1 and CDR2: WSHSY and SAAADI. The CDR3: CASSTLGTGQNTGELFF. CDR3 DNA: TGCGCCAGCAGTACACTCGGGACAGGGCAGAACACCGGGGAGCTGTTTTTT.

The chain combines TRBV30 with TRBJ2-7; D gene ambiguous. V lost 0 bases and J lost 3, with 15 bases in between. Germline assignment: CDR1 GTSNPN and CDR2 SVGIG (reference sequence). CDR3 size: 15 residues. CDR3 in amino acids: CAWSVLSGYYYEQYF. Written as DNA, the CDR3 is TGTGCCTGGAGTGTACTTTCAGGCTACTACTACGAGCAGTACTTC.

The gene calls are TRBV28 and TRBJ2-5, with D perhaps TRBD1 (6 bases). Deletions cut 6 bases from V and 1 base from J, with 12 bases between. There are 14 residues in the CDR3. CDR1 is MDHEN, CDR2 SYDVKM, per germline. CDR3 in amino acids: CASRPGHFQETQYF. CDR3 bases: TGTGCCAGCAGGCCGGGACACTTCCAAGAGACCCAGTACTTC. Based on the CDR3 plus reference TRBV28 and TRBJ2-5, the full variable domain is DVKVTQSSRYLVKRTGEKVFLECVQDMDHENMFWYRQDPGLGLRLIYFSYDVKMKEKGDIPEGYSVSREKKERFSLILESASTNQTSMYLCASRPGHFQETQYFGPGTRLLVL.

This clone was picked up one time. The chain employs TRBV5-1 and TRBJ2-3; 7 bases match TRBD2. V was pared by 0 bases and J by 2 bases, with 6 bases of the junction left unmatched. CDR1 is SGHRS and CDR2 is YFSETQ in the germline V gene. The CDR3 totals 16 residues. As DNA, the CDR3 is TGCGCCAGCAGCTTGGTCCCGGGAGGAACCACAGATACGCAGTATTTT. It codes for CASSLVPGGTTDTQYF.

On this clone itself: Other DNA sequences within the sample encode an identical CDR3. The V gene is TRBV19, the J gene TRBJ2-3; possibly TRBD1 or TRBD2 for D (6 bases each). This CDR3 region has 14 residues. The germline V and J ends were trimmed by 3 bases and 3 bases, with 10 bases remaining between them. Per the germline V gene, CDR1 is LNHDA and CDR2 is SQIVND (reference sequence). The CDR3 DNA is TGTGCCAGTAGTATCGGAGGGGGGACAGATACGCAGTATTTT. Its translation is CASSIGGGTDTQYF.